What follows is one T cell receptor beta chain and its context. Its antigen remains unidentified. Ranging in age from about 6 to 100, the donors were healthy Caucasian individuals from Russia. A minimum of 6 micrograms of total RNA was extracted per sample. Germline CDR1 and CDR2: SGHRS and YFSETQ. Trimming cost V 0 bases and J 7 bases, with 8 bases left between them. CDR3 length equals 13 residues. The record originates from a study of blood T cells in healthy people across ages. Study-wide findings and caveats: Unsorted PBMCs ruled out conclusive naive versus antigen-experienced comparison. Per-million-T-cell TCR beta diversity fell roughly linearly with age.

Combining a sample-barcoded 5' primer with a J-beta primer mix, a second PCR ran for about 6 to 11 cycles. TCRdb reanalysed the 5' RACE reads using MiXCR and keeps one entry per CDR3 protein. Of about 640,000 distinct CDR3 sequences in the sample, about 53% are singletons; the top ten hold 35% to 40%. The sample taken for sequencing was blood. V is TRBV5-1 and J is TRBJ2-1; either TRBD1 or TRBD2 may supply D (5 bases each). The sequence came from a man in his sixties in good health. CDR3 protein: CASSLERGNEQFF. The CDR3 DNA reads TGCGCCAGCAGCTTGGAGAGGGGTAATGAGCAGTTCTTC.